Below, 7 T cell receptor beta chains from the same sample are listed, as sequenced in a study of persistence of HIV-infected CD4 T cells. Their target antigens are unknown. The stimulus was lysate of CMV-infected fibroblasts, around 9.3 ug/mL. CD40L/CD69 double-negative CD45RO-high memory CD4+ T cells were collected. The immunoSEQ assay was version 4, run in survey mode. The assay was immunoSEQ multiplex PCR, and TCRdb's table has in-frame clones only and misses some. The data contain fewer than 35,000 clones, 82% of them seen just once; the ten biggest clones take up about 0.78%. The source was CD4+ T cells sorted from PBMCs after approximately 20-hour stimulation, collected from a patient who received antiretroviral therapy. Receptors originate from an adult man with HIV who was CMV-seropositive.

CDR3 in DNA: TGTGCCAGCAGTTTATTGACAGGGGGGACAGGGGCCCAGCATTTT. This encodes CASSLLTGGTGAQHF. The rearrangement links TRBV28 to TRBJ1-5; 10 nucleotides align to TRBD1. V was pared by 1 base and J by 11 bases, with 8 bases of the junction left unmatched. Germline CDR1 is MDHEN and CDR2 is SYDVKM. The CDR3 totals 15 residues.

This clone was counted only a few times. The genes are TRBV30 and TRBJ1-2, with D maybe TRBD1 (6 bases). Trimming removed 3 bases from V and 4 bases from J, with 18 bases in between. CDR3 length: 15 amino acids. Germline V CDR1 and CDR2: GTSNPN, SVGIG (reference sequence). This CDR3 is CAWRVDHTGSYGYTF. DNA of the CDR3: TGTGCCTGGAGGGTAGACCACACAGGGAGCTATGGCTACACCTTC. The complete variable domain, with remaining parts taken from reference TRBV30 and TRBJ1-2, reads SQTIHQWPATLVQPVGSPLSLECTVEGTSNPNLYWYRQAAGRGLQLLFYSVGIGQISSEVPQNLSASRPQDRQFILSSKKLLLSDSGFYLCAWRVDHTGSYGYTFGSGTRLTVV.

There are a few counts of this clone. The rearrangement uses TRBV6-5 and TRBJ1-4; D gene uncertain. The CDR3 length is 12 residues. Looked up from germline, CDR1 is MNHEY and CDR2 is SVGAGI. V lost 6 bases and J 7 bases, leaving 9 bases between the germline ends. This CDR3 reads CASSRGREKLFF. CDR3 DNA: TGTGCCAGCAGCAGAGGGCGTGAAAAACTGTTTTTT.

The chain uses TRBV19 and TRBJ1-5; TRBD1 agrees at 11 bases. Germline assignment: CDR1 LNHDA and CDR2 SQIVND (reference sequence). V lost 7 bases and J lost 5; bases outside the gene matches: 10. This CDR3 has 16 residues. The CDR3 loop is CASTLTWTGGYQPQHF. For the CDR3, the DNA is TGTGCCAGTACCCTGACCTGGACAGGGGGCTATCAGCCCCAGCATTTT. Variable domain in full (rest from reference TRBV19 and TRBJ1-5): DGGITQSPKYLFRKEGQNVTLSCEQNLNHDAMYWYRQDPGQGLRLIYYSQIVNDFQKGDIAEGYSVSREKKESFPLTVTSAQKNPTAFYLCASTLTWTGGYQPQHFGDGTRLSIL.

This clone was detected a few times. CDR3 residues: CASSSDPNTEAFF. CDR3 coding DNA: TGTGCCAGCAGCTCGGACCCAAACACTGAAGCTTTCTTT. The chain carries TRBV3-1 (or the pseudogene TRBV3-2) and TRBJ1-1; D is unresolved. CDR3 length: 13 residues. Germline V gives CDR1 LGHDT, CDR2 YNNKEL (reference sequence). V lost 5 bases to trimming and J lost 2 bases, with 9 bases between them.

The rearrangement joins TRBV20-1 to TRBJ1-1, with unresolved D. Germline-derived CDR1 and CDR2 are DFQATT and SNEGSKA (reference sequence). This CDR3 has 11 residues. The DNA of the CDR3 is TGCAGCCTTCGGAAAAACACTGAAGCTTTCTTT. Protein: CSLRKNTEAFF.

The chain employs TRBV6-1 and TRBJ1-2; D is unclear. V dropped 6 bases and J dropped 5 bases, with 10 bases sitting between them. Germline loops: CDR1 MNHNS, CDR2 SASEGT. This CDR3 has 12 amino acids. The CDR3 is CASSEGTYGYTF. In DNA, the CDR3 is TGTGCCAGCAGCGAGGGCACATATGGCTACACCTTC.